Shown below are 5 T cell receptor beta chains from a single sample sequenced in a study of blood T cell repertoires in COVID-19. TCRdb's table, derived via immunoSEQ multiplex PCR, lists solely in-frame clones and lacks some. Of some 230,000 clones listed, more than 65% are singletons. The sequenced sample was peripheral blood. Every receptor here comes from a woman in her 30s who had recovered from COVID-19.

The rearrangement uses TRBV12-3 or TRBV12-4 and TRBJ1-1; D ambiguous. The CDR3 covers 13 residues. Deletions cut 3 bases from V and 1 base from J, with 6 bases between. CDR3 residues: CASSLRENTEAFF. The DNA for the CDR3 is TGTGCCAGCAGTTTGAGGGAGAACACTGAAGCTTTCTTT.

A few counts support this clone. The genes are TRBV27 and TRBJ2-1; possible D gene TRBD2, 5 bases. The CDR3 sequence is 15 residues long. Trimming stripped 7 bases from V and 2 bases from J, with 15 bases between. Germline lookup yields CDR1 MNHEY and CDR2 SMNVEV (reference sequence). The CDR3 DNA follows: TGTGCCAGCAAGAAGGTACTAGTTGCCTACAATGAGCAGTTCTTC. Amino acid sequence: CASKKVLVAYNEQFF.

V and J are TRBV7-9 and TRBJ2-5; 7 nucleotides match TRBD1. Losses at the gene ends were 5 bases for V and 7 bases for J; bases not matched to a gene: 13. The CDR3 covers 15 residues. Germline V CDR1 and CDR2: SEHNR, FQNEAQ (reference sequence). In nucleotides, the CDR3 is TGTGCCAGCAGCAACTGGGACAGATTAGCGCGGACCCAGTACTTC. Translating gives CASSNWDRLARTQYF. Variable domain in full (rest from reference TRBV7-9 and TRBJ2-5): DTGVSQNPRHKITKRGQNVTFRCDPISEHNRLYWYRQTLGQGPEFLTYFQNEAQLEKSRLLSDRFSAERPKGSFSTLEIQRTEQGDSAMYLCASSNWDRLARTQYFGPGTRLLVL.

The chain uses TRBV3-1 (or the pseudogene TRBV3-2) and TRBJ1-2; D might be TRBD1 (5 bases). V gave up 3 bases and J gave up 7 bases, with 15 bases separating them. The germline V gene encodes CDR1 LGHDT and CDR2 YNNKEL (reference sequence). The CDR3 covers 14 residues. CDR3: CASSQTSGYGGYTF. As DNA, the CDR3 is TGTGCCAGCAGCCAGACCTCAGGGTATGGTGGCTACACCTTC.

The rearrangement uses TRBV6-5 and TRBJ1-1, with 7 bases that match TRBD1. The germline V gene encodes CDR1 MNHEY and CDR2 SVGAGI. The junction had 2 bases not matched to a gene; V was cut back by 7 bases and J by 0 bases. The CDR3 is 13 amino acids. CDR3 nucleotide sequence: TGTGCCAGCATGGGACAGCTGAACACTGAAGCTTTCTTT. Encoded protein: CASMGQLNTEAFF.